A selection of T cell receptor beta chains follows, all from one sample in a study of PD-1 blockade in classical Hodgkin lymphoma. Clones were sequenced by immunoSEQ multiplex PCR, and TCRdb holds only the in-frame ones, with some missing. The sample lists about 64,000 clones, about 90% occurring once. Sample: peripheral blood mononuclear cells (PBMCs), taken before the fourth cycle of nivolumab. The receptors derive from a human donor with classical Hodgkin lymphoma. Each CDR3 is given with its conserved first and last residue. Each record gives: clone size, J gene, V gene, D gene, CDR3 length, CDR3 protein, CDR3 DNA. D genes are given only for firm matches. Some rows have no size entry. The others give once, few or many, or a class for an expanded clone.

>.|TRBJ2-3|TRBV18|.|17
CASSPSAFRVRTDTQYF
TGTGCCAGCTCACCCTCCGCCTTTAGAGTTCGTACAGATACGCAGTATTTT
>.|TRBJ1-2|TRBV2|TRBD1|11
CASSGQGSHTF
TGTGCCAGCAGCGGACAGGGAAGCCACACCTTC
>.|TRBJ2-2|TRBV11-1|TRBD1|15
CASSPQTGTPGELFF
TGTGCCAGCAGCCCACAGACAGGGACCCCCGGGGAGCTGTTTTTT
>once|TRBJ1-1|TRBV10-3|.|14
CAIRPGRMNTEAFF
TGTGCCATCCGGCCCGGGCGCATGAACACTGAAGCTTTCTTT
>.|TRBJ2-1|TRBV7-7|TRBD1|14
CASSSGQNYNEQFF
TGTGCTAGCAGCTCGGGACAGAATTACAATGAGCAGTTCTTC
>few|TRBJ1-1|TRBV5-1|.|13
CASSFMENTEAFF
TGCGCCAGCAGCTTCATGGAGAACACTGAAGCTTTCTTT
>.|TRBJ2-1|TRBV27|TRBD2|15
CASSHLAGGNNEQFF
TGTGCCAGCAGTCACCTCGCGGGGGGCAACAATGAGCAGTTCTTC
>.|TRBJ2-4|TRBV19|TRBD1|16
CASKTGGTLAKNIQYF
TGTGCCAGTAAGACAGGGGGGACCCTAGCCAAAAACATTCAGTACTTC
>.|TRBJ1-5|TRBV21-1|.|14
CASNLRQGRQPQHF
TGTGCCAGCAACCTAAGACAGGGTCGGCAGCCCCAGCATTTT
>.|TRBJ1-5|TRBV7-8|.|16
CASSLNPTGTHQPQHF
TGTGCCAGCAGCTTGAACCCTACAGGGACCCATCAGCCCCAGCATTTT
>.|TRBJ2-5|TRBV30|TRBD2|14
CAWSPSAGVETQYF
TGTGCCTGGAGTCCGTCAGCGGGGGTGGAGACCCAGTACTTC
>.|TRBJ2-7|TRBV25-1|.|14
CASSVSLRAHEQYF
TGTGCCAGCAGTGTTTCTCTCAGGGCGCACGAGCAGTACTTC
>.|TRBJ2-5|TRBV10-1|.|17
CASSVSIPEPHQETQYF
TGCGCCAGCAGTGTTAGTATCCCGGAACCCCACCAAGAGACCCAGTACTTC
>.|TRBJ1-4|TRBV5-1|TRBD1|18
CASSLGQGFFSTNEKLFF
TGCGCCAGCAGCTTGGGACAGGGTTTTTTTTCAACTAATGAAAAACTGTTTTTT
>once|TRBJ2-7|TRBV13|TRBD1|15
CASSFPSGGPGEQYF
TGTGCCAGCAGCTTCCCGTCAGGGGGCCCGGGGGAGCAGTACTTC
>.|TRBJ1-2|TRBV14|TRBD1|14
CASSKGTGPWGYTF
TGTGCCAGCAGCAAAGGGACAGGCCCCTGGGGCTACACCTTC
>.|TRBJ2-2|TRBV5-1|TRBD1|12
CASRGTARELFF
TGCGCCAGCAGGGGGACAGCCAGGGAGCTGTTTTTT
>.|TRBJ1-6|TRBV5-4|TRBD1|16
CASSHPVRGHNSPLHF
TGTGCCAGCAGCCACCCCGTGAGGGGGCATAATTCACCCCTCCACTTT